The following is a T cell receptor (beta chain) sequence with its context. Antigen specificity is unknown. The data were obtained in a study of identifying expanded T cells in peripheral blood. Overall study results and limits: Over approximately two and four weeks, about 15 and 19 clones changed, versus more than 1 between replicates. Variance in clone template counts between approximately 2-week samples significantly increased with total template count across all healthy donors.

Healthy donors had no documented immune events, such as infections, while sampled. V lost 4 bases to trimming and J lost 2 bases, with 15 bases between them. The germline V gene has CDR1 SGHDT and CDR2 YYEEEE. CDR3 length equals 15 residues. The data were produced by immunoSEQ multiplex PCR, yet TCRdb's version contains in-frame clones alone and is incomplete. The sample shows some 76,000 clones, 75% to 90% of them seen only once. The TCR originated in a person aged 18 to 70 in good health. Input material: blood. The V call is TRBV5-6, the J call TRBJ2-5, with D tentatively TRBD1 (6 bases). The CDR3: CASSSIVGAQETQYF. The DNA for the CDR3 is TGTGCCAGCAGCAGCATCGTGGGGGCACAAGAGACCCAGTACTTC.